This TCR beta chain stems from a study of shared clonotypes between healthy human individuals. Regarding the study as a whole: Generally, naive subsets (rather than memory subsets) showed larger estimated richness. Rarefaction revealed incomplete sorted-subset sequencing despite large depth. Clonotype sharing among donors likely depends on sequencing depth.

Comment on this clone: Its antigen is unknown. At the DNA level, this CDR3 is encoded by other sequences in the same sample as well.

Per germline, CDR1 SEHNR and CDR2 FQNEAQ (reference sequence). The germline V and J ends were trimmed by 3 bases and 3 bases, with 3 bases remaining between them. The CDR3 is 11 amino acids. CD45RO-negative, CCR7-selected cells formed the naive CD8 fraction, which excluded terminally differentiated effector memory CD45RA+ cells. TCRdb keeps only in-frame clones here, not all; method: immunoSEQ multiplex PCR. Of hundreds of thousands of clones in the sample, 85% to 95% were seen once. The V and J genes are TRBV7-9 and TRBJ2-7; D remains ambiguous. The source of this sequence is a woman in her 30s in good health. The sample taken for sequencing was naive CD8+ T cells sorted from blood. CDR3 bases: TGTGCCAGCAGCTTCGACTACGAGCAGTACTTC. Encoded protein: CASSFDYEQYF.